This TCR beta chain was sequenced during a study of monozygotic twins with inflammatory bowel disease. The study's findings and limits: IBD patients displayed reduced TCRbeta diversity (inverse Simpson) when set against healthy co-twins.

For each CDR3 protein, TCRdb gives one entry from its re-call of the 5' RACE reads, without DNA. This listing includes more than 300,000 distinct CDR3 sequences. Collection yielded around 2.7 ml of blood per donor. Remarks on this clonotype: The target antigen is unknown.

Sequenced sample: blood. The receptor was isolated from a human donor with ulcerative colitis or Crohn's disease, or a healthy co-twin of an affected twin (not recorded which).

CDR3 amino acids: CASSSTGTSGGVNNEQFF. This chain links TRBV19 with TRBJ2-1; the TRBD2 assignment by TCRdb is unverifiable without DNA. CDR1 is LNHDA and CDR2 is SQIVND in the germline V gene (reference sequence). The CDR3 runs to 18 residues.